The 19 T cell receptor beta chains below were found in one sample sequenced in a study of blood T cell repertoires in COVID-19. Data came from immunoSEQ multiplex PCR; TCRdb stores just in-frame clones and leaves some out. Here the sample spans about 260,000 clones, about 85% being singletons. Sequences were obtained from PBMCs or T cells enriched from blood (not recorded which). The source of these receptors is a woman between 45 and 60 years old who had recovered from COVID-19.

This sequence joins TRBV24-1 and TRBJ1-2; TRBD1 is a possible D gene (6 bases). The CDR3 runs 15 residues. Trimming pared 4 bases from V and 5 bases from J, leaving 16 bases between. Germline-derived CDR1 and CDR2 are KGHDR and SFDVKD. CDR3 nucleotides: TGTGCCACCAGTGACCGCAGGGGTGTCGATTATGGCTACACCTTC. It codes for CATSDRRGVDYGYTF.

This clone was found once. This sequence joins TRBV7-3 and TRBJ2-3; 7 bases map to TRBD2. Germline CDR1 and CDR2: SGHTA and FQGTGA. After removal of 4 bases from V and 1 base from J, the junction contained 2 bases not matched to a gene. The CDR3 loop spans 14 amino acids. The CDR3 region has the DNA TGTGCCAGCAGCTCTAGCGGCGGCACAGATACGCAGTATTTT. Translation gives CASSSSGGTDTQYF.

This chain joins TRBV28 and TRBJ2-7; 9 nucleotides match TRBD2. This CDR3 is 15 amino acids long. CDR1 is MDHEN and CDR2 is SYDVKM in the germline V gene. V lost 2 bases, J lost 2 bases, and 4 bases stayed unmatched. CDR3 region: CASSLLAGITYEQYF. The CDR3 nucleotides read TGTGCCAGCAGTTTACTAGCGGGGATCACCTACGAGCAGTACTTC.

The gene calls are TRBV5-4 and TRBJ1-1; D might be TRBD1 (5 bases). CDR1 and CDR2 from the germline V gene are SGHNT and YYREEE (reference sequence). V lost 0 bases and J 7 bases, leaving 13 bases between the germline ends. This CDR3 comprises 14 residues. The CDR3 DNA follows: TGTGCCAGCAGCTTGGATATCGGGCAGGGTGAAGCTTTCTTT. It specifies CASSLDIGQGEAFF.

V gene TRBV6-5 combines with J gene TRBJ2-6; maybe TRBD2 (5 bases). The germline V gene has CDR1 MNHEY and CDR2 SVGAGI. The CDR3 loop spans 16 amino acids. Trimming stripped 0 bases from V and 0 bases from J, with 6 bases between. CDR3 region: CASSYSSGSGANVLTF. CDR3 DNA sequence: TGTGCCAGCAGTTACTCAAGCGGCTCTGGGGCCAACGTCCTGACTTTC.

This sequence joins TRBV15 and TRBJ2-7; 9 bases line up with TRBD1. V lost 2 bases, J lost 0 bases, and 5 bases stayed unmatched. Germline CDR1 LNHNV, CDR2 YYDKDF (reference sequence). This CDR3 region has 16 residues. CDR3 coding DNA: TGTGCCACCAGCAGACGGACAGGGGTCGGCTCCTACGAGCAGTACTTC. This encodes CATSRRTGVGSYEQYF.

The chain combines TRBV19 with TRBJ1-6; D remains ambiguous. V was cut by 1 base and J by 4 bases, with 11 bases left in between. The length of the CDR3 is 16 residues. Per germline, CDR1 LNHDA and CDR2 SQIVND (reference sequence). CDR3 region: CASSIAGSIYNSPLHF. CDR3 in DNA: TGTGCCAGTAGTATAGCAGGATCCATTTATAATTCACCCCTCCACTTT.

This chain's CDR3 is CASSIQGPPTQPQHF. CDR3 DNA: TGTGCCAGTAGTATACAGGGGCCGCCAACTCAGCCCCAGCATTTT. The chain is built from TRBV19 and TRBJ1-5, with a possible D match to TRBD1 (6 bases). Germline CDR1 is LNHDA and CDR2 is SQIVND (reference sequence). Trimming cost V 2 bases and J 6 bases, with 14 bases left between them. There are 15 residues in the CDR3.

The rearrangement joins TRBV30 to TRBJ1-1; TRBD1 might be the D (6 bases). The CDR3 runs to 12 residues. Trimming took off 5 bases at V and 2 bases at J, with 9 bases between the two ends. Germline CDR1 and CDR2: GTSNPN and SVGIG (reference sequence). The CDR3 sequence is CAWDRSNTEAFF. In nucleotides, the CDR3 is TGTGCCTGGGACAGGTCAAACACTGAAGCTTTCTTT.

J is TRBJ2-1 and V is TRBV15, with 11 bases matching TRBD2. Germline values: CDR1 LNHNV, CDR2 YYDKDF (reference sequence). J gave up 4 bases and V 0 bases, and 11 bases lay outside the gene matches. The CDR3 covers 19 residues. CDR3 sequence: CATSRDKALAGVGYNEQFF. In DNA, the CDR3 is TGTGCCACCAGCAGAGATAAGGCACTAGCGGGAGTAGGTTACAATGAGCAGTTCTTC.

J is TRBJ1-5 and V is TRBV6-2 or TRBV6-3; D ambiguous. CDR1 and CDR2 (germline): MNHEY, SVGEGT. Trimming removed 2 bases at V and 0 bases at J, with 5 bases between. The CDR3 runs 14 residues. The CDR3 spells CASSYLYSNQPQHF. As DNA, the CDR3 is TGTGCCAGCAGTTACCTTTATAGCAATCAGCCCCAGCATTTT.

The CDR3 bases are TGTGCCAGCAGCATAGGACTGGTGGAGGGTGATACGCAGTATTTT. This sequence encodes CASSIGLVEGDTQYF. The chain employs TRBV7-9 and TRBJ2-3; tentatively, D is TRBD2 (6 bases). Trimming pared 5 bases from V and 6 bases from J, leaving 18 bases between. The CDR3 runs 15 residues. Germline V gene sequence: CDR1 SEHNR, CDR2 FQNEAQ (reference sequence). The whole variable domain, remainder taken from reference TRBV7-9 and TRBJ2-3, is DTGVSQNPRHKITKRGQNVTFRCDPISEHNRLYWYRQTLGQGPEFLTYFQNEAQLEKSRLLSDRFSAERPKGSFSTLEIQRTEQGDSAMYLCASSIGLVEGDTQYFGPGTRLTVL.

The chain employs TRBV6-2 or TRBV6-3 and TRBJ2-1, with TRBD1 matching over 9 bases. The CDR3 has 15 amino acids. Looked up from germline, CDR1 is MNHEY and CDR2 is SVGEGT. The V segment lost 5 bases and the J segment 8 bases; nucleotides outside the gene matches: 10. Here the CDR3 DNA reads TGTGCCAGCAGTAACAAGGACAGGGGTTACGATGAGCAGTTCTTC. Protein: CASSNKDRGYDEQFF.

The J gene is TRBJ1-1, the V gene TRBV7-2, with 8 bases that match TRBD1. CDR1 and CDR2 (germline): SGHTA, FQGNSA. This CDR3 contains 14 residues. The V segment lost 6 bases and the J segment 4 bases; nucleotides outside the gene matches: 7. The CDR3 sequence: CASSKDRGFTEAFF. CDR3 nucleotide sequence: TGTGCCAGCAGTAAAGACAGGGGATTCACTGAAGCTTTCTTT.

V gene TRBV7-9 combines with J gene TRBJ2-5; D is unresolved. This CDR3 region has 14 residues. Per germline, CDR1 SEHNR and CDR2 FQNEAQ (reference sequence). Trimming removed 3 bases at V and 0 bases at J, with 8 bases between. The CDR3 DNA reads TGTGCCAGCAGCTTCTCGAACTACCAAGAGACCCAGTACTTC. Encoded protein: CASSFSNYQETQYF.

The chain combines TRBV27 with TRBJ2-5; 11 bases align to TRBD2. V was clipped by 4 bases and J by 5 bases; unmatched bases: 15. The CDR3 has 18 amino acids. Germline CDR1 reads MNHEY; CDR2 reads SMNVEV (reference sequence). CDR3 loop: CASSSSSTRLAGLETQYF. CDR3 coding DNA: TGTGCCAGCAGTTCCTCCTCGACTAGACTAGCGGGACTGGAGACCCAGTACTTC.

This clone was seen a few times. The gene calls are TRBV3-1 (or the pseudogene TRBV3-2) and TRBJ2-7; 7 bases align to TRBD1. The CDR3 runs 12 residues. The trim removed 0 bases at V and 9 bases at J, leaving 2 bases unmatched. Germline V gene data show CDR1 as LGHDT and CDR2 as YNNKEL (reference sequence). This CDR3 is CASSQEQGTQYF. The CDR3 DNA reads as TGTGCCAGCAGCCAAGAACAGGGGACGCAGTACTTC.

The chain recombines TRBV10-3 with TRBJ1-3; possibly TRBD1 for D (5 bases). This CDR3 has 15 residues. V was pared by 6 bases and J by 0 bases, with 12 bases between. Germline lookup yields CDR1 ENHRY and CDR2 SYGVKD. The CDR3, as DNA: TGTGCCATCAGCCAGGACATCCTCTCTGGAAACACCATATATTTT. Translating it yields CAISQDILSGNTIYF.

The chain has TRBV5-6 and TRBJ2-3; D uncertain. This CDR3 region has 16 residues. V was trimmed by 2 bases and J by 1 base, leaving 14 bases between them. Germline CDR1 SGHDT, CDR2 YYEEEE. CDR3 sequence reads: CASSFLSLSGTDTQYF. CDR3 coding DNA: TGTGCCAGCAGCTTTCTCTCCCTGTCGGGCACAGATACGCAGTATTTT.